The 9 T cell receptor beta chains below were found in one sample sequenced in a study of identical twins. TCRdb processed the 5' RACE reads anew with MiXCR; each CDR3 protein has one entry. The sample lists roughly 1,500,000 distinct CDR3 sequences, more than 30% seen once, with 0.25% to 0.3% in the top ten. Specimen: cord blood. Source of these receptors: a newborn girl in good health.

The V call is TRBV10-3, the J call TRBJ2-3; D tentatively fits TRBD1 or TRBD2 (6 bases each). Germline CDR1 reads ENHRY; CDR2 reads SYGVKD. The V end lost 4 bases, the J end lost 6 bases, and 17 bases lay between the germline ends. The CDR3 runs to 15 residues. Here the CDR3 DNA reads TGTGCCATCAGTGGGGGGGCCCACACATCCGATACGCAGTATTTT. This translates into CAISGGAHTSDTQYF.

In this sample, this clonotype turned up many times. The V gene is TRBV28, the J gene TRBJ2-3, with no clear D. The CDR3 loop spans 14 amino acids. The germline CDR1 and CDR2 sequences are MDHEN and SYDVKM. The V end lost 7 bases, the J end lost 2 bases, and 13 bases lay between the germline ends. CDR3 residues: CASTTGSVTDTQYF. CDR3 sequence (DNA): TGTGCCAGCACAACGGGCTCGGTCACAGATACGCAGTATTTT.

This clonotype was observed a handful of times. The CDR3 DNA is TGCAGTGCGGAAAGGACCAGAATAAATTCACCCCTCCACTTT. Its translation is CSAERTRINSPLHF. V is TRBV20-1 and J is TRBJ1-6; unclear D gene. V gave up 6 bases and J gave up 7 bases, with 16 bases separating them. The CDR3 length is 14 residues. Germline values: CDR1 DFQATT, CDR2 SNEGSKA (reference sequence).

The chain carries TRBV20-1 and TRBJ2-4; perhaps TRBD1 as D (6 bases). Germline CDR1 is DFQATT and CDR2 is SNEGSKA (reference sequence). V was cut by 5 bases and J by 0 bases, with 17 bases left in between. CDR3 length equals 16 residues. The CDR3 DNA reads TGCAGTGCTGGAAACTTACAGGGTCTAGCCAAAAACATTCAGTACTTC. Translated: CSAGNLQGLAKNIQYF.

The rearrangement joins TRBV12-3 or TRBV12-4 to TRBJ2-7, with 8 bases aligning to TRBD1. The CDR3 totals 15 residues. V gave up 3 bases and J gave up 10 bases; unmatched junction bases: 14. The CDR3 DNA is TGTGCCAGCAGTTTTCCCTGGACAGGGCAAGAGGCCCAGTACTTC. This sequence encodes CASSFPWTGQEAQYF.

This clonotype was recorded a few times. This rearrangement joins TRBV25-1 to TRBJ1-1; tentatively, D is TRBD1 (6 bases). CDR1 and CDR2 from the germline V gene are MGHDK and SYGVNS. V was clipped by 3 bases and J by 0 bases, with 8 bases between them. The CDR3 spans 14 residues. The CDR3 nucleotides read TGTGCCAGCAGTGAGACAGGTTTGAACACTGAAGCTTTCTTT. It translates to CASSETGLNTEAFF.

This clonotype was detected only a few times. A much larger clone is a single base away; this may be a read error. CDR3 in amino acids: CAISGAGNTEAFF. The CDR3 nucleotides are TGTGCCATCAGTGGGGCAGGGAACACTGAAGCTTTCTTT. V is TRBV10-3 and J is TRBJ1-1; the D is unclear. This CDR3 comprises 13 residues. Germline assignment: CDR1 ENHRY and CDR2 SYGVKD. Trimming cost V 4 bases and J 1 base, with 7 bases left between them.

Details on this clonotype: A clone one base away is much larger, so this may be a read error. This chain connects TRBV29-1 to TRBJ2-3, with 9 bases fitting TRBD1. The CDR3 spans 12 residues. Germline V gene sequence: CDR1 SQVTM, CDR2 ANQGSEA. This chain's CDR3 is CSVQGAGDMQYF. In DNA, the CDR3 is TGCAGCGTACAGGGGGCAGGAGATATGCAGTATTTT.

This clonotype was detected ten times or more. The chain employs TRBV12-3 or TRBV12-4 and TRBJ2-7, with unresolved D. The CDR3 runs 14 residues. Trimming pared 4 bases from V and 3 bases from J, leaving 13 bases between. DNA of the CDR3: TGTGCCAGCAGTTGGAATCCCCCATACTACGAGCAGTACTTC. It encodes CASSWNPPYYEQYF.